This T cell receptor beta chain is from a study of PD-1 blockade in mismatch repair-deficient tumors. PCR or immunohistochemistry showed mismatch repair deficiency in every enrolled patient. TCR sequencing covered three patients who responded to pembrolizumab. About this clone itself: What it binds is unknown.

Broader study findings: Tumor-resident clones, often undetectable pretreatment in blood, expanded then contracted after pembrolizumab.

Generated by immunoSEQ multiplex PCR, the TCRdb table keeps only in-frame clones and is missing some. The table lists 130,000 or so clones, around 86% of them singletons. The V gene end was trimmed by 0 bases and the J gene end by 4 bases; junction bases not matched to a gene: 8. Germline loops: CDR1 MNHEY, CDR2 SVGAGI. This CDR3 is 16 amino acids long. This receptor was obtained from an adult with mismatch repair-deficient cancer. The sample here was peripheral blood, taken 44 weeks after starting pembrolizumab. The chain uses TRBV6-5 and TRBJ2-7; 8 nucleotides align to TRBD2. The CDR3 DNA reads TGTGCCAGCAGTTACTCGTACGGGAGGGCCAAGTACGAGCAGTACTTC. Its protein product is CASSYSYGRAKYEQYF.